The TCR beta chain described here comes from a study of human T cells and chemical hapten exposure. TCRdb independently ran MiXCR on the RACE reads; one entry per CDR3 protein. The top ten hold approximately 3.4% of the sample, which has under 90,000 distinct CDR3 sequences, around 7.9% seen once. This sample's time point: patch test 2, 6 weeks after DPC sensitization. Treatment reported: therapeutic diphenylcyclopropenone sensitization with weekly scalp DPC. Germline V gene data show CDR1 as LNHDA and CDR2 as SQIVND (reference sequence). The CDR3 extends over 12 amino acids. V gave up 4 bases and J gave up 5 bases, with 9 bases separating them.

The sequencing used whole blood, collected in connection with sensitization to the hapten diphenylcyclopropenone (DPC). This TCR was sampled from a woman aged 50 to 60 with alopecia areata. Some clones in this sample may be carry-over from other donors' samples. This chain links TRBV19 with TRBJ2-7; a possible D gene is TRBD1 (5 bases). CDR3 DNA sequence: TGTGCCAGTAGTACAGGGCGGCACGAGCAGTACTTC. Translated, it gives CASSTGRHEQYF.